These 11 T cell receptor beta chains came from one sample sequenced in a study of neoadjuvant anti-PD-1 for oral cavity cancer. Repertoires were generated with immunoSEQ multiplex PCR, while TCRdb's copy carries only in-frame clones and drops some. The sample lists approximately 74,000 clones, roughly four fifths occurring once. The input for sequencing was PBMCs, taken before nivolumab (anti-PD-1) treatment. These receptors were obtained from a person aged 35-80 years with oral cavity squamous cell carcinoma.

The CDR3 nucleotides are TGTGCCAGTAGGGCGGGGGACGGTAGCTCCTACGAGCAGTACTTC. This codes for CASRAGDGSSYEQYF. The chain links TRBV19 to TRBJ2-7; 7 bases map to TRBD2. With 6 bases clipped from V and 0 bases from J, the junction kept 8 bases outside the gene matches. Germline V gene sequence: CDR1 LNHDA, CDR2 SQIVND (reference sequence). The CDR3 totals 15 residues.

CDR3 region: CASSQSAAGVYYGYTF. The CDR3 DNA reads TGTGCCAGCAGCCAATCGGCGGCAGGGGTCTACTATGGCTACACCTTC. This chain uses TRBV14 with TRBJ1-2, with D possibly TRBD1 on 6 matching bases. Per the germline V gene, CDR1 is SGHDN and CDR2 is FVKESK. The length of the CDR3 is 16 residues. V was shortened by 2 bases and J by 3 bases, with 16 bases between the two germline ends.

This chain links TRBV6-6 with TRBJ1-4; a possible D gene is TRBD1 (6 bases). Germline V lookup: CDR1 MNHNY, CDR2 SVGAGI (reference sequence). V gave up 5 bases and J gave up 8 bases, with 18 bases separating them. The CDR3 length is 15 residues. CDR3 nucleotides: TGTGCCAGCAGTCCTCCCCGGGACATTGGGGAAAAACTGTTTTTT. This encodes CASSPPRDIGEKLFF.

The chain carries TRBV30 and TRBJ2-2; D not resolved. The germline gives CDR1 GTSNPN, CDR2 SVGIG (reference sequence). Deletions cut 7 bases from V and 0 bases from J, with 15 bases between. The CDR3 spans 15 residues. CDR3 sequence reads: CALGRRDANTGELFF. CDR3 nucleotide sequence: TGTGCCTTAGGACGGAGAGACGCGAACACCGGGGAGCTGTTTTTT.

The chain is built from TRBV5-1 and TRBJ1-2; tentative D call: TRBD1 (6 bases). The CDR3 spans 13 residues. V lost 6 bases to trimming and J lost 2 bases, with 11 bases between them. In germline, CDR1 is SGHRS, CDR2 YFSETQ. CDR3 region: CASTMGGNYGYTF. The CDR3 DNA follows: TGCGCCAGCACCATGGGGGGCAACTATGGCTACACCTTC.

The chain couples TRBV27 to TRBJ2-3; tentative D call: TRBD1 (6 bases). The V gene's germline CDR1 is MNHEY and CDR2 SMNVEV (reference sequence). The CDR3 has 16 residues. The V end was cut by 2 bases, the J end by 0 bases, with 12 bases between. CDR3 in DNA: TGTGCCAGCAGTTTAAAGACAGGAGGTAGCACAGATACGCAGTATTTT. Protein product: CASSLKTGGSTDTQYF.

This clone was counted a single time. V gene TRBV11-2 combines with J gene TRBJ1-1; D is possibly TRBD1 (5 bases). Germline-derived CDR1 and CDR2 are SGHAT and FQNNGV. Trimming took 2 bases from V and 8 from J, leaving 18 bases between them. The CDR3 spans 15 residues. The CDR3 loop is CASSLMGGIEIEAFF. The CDR3 nucleotides read TGTGCCAGCAGCTTAATGGGGGGGATCGAGATCGAAGCTTTCTTT. The complete variable domain, with remaining parts taken from reference TRBV11-2 and TRBJ1-1, reads EAGVAQSPRYKIIEKRQSVAFWCNPISGHATLYWYQQILGQGPKLLIQFQNNGVVDDSQLPKDRFSAERLKGVDSTLKIQPAKLEDSAVYLCASSLMGGIEIEAFFGQGTRLTVV.

The chain is built from TRBV10-3 and TRBJ2-7; 9 nucleotides agree with TRBD1. The V segment lost 6 bases and the J segment 2 bases; nucleotides outside the gene matches: 5. Germline CDR1 is ENHRY and CDR2 is SYGVKD. This CDR3 has 14 residues. The CDR3 region has the DNA TGTGCCATCAGGGGACAGGGATCCGCCTACGAGCAGTACTTC. Translation: CAIRGQGSAYEQYF.

This chain connects TRBV7-2 to TRBJ2-5; D remains ambiguous. The CDR3 covers 13 residues. From germline, CDR1 is SGHTA and CDR2 FQGNSA. The ends were cut back, 1 base at V and 6 bases at J, with 9 bases in the middle. CDR3 DNA sequence: TGTGCCAGCAGCTTAGGTATAGGACAGACCCAGTACTTC. It is translated as CASSLGIGQTQYF.

The rearrangement joins TRBV27 to TRBJ1-3; D may be TRBD1 (5 bases). The CDR3 consists of 17 residues. V gave up 5 bases and J gave up 0 bases, with 17 bases separating them. Looked up from germline, CDR1 is MNHEY and CDR2 is SMNVEV (reference sequence). The CDR3 bases are TGTGCCAGCAGTCGCACCTTCCCGGGGGTCTCTGGAAACACCATATATTTT. This codes for CASSRTFPGVSGNTIYF.

The genes are TRBV2 and TRBJ1-3; a possible D gene is TRBD1 (5 bases). Germline lookup yields CDR1 SNHLY and CDR2 FYNNEI. The length of the CDR3 is 12 residues. V dropped 7 bases and J dropped 2 bases, with 6 bases sitting between them. DNA of the CDR3: TGTGCCAGCACAGGGACTGGAAACACCATATATTTT. Translation: CASTGTGNTIYF.